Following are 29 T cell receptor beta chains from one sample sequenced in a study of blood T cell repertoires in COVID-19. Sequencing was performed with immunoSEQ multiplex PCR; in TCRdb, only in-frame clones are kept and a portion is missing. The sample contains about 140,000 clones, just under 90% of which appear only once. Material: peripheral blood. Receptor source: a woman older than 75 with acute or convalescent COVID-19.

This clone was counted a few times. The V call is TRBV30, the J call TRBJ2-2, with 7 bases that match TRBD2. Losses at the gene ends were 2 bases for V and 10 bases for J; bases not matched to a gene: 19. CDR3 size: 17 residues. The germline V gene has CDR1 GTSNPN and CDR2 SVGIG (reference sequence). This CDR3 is CAWSPAPGTKVQVELFF. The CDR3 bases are TGTGCCTGGAGTCCCGCCCCCGGGACTAAAGTTCAGGTGGAGCTGTTTTTT.

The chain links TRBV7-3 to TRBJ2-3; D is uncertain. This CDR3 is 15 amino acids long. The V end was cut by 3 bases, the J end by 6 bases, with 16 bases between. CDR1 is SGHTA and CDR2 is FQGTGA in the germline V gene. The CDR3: CASSFSSQRWDTQYF. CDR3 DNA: TGTGCCAGCAGCTTTTCTAGTCAGAGATGGGATACGCAGTATTTT.

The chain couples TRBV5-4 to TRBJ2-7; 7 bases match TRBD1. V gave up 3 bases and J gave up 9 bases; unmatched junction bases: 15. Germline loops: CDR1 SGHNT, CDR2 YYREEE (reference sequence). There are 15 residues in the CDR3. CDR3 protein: CASSSLTGVPWGQYF. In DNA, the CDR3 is TGTGCCAGCAGCTCCCTAACAGGGGTCCCCTGGGGGCAGTACTTC.

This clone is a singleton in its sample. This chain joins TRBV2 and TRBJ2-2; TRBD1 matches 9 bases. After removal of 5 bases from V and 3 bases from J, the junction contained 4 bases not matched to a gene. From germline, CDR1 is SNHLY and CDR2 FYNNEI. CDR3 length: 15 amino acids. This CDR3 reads CASSTGGVHTGELFF. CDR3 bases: TGTGCCAGCAGTACAGGGGGCGTTCACACCGGGGAGCTGTTTTTT.

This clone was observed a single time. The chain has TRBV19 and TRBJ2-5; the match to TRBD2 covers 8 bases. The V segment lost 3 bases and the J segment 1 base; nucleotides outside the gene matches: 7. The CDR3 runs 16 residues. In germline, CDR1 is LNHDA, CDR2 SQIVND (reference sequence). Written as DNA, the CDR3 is TGTGCCAGTAGTATCTCGGGGGGGGCGGGCCAAGAGACCCAGTACTTC. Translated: CASSISGGAGQETQYF.

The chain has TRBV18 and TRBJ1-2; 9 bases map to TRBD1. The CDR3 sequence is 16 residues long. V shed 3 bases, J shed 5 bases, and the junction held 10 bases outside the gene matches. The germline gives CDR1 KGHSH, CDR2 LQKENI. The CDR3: CASSPQNSDRGYGYTF. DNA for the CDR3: TGTGCCAGCTCACCCCAAAACAGCGACAGGGGGTATGGCTACACCTTC.

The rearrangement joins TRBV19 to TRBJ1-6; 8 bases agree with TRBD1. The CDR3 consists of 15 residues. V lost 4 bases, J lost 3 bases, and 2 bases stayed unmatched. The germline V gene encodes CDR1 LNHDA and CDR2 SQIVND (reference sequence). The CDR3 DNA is TGTGCCAGTAGTACTGGACAGGGCTATAATTCACCCCTCCACTTT. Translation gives CASSTGQGYNSPLHF.

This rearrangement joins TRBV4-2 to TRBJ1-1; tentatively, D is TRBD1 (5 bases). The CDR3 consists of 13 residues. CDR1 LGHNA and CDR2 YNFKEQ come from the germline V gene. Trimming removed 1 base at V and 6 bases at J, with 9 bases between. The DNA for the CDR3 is TGTGCCAGCAGCCAAGCGGACAACTCTGAAGCTTTCTTT. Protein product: CASSQADNSEAFF.

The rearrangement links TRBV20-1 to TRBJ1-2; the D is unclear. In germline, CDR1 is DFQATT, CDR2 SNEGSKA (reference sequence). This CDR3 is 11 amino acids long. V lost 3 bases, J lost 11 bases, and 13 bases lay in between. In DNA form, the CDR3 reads TGCAGTGCTAGTGACCTTAAGAGTTACACCTTC. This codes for CSASDLKSYTF.

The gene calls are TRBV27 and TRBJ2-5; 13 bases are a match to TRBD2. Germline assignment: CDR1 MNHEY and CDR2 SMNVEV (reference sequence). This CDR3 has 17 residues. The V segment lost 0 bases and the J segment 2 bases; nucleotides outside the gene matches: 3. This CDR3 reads CASSLSRLAGGQETQYF. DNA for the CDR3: TGTGCCAGCAGTTTATCCAGACTAGCGGGGGGTCAAGAGACCCAGTACTTC.

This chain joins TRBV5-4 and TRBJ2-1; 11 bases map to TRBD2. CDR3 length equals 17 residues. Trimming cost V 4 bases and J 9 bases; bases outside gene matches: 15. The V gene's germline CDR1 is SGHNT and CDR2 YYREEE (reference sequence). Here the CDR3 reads CASSVPSGGFRGGEQFF. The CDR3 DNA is TGTGCCAGCAGCGTCCCTAGCGGGGGGTTCCGGGGCGGTGAGCAGTTCTTC.

In nucleotides, the CDR3 is TGTGCCAGTAGTATTTGGGGATTTAGCGGGGGGATCAGCTCCTACAATGAGCAGTTCTTC. Translating it yields CASSIWGFSGGISSYNEQFF. The gene calls are TRBV19 and TRBJ2-1; TRBD2 matches at 10 bases. Germline V gene sequence: CDR1 LNHDA, CDR2 SQIVND (reference sequence). The V and J ends lost 3 bases and 0 bases, in that order; junction bases with no gene match: 14. The CDR3 totals 20 residues.

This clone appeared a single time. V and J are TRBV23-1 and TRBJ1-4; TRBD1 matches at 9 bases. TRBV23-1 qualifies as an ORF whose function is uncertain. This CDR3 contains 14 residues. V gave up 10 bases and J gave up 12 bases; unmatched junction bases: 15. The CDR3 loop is CATVQGARATELFF. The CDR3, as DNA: TGCGCCACGGTACAGGGGGCGCGGGCAACGGAACTGTTTTTT.

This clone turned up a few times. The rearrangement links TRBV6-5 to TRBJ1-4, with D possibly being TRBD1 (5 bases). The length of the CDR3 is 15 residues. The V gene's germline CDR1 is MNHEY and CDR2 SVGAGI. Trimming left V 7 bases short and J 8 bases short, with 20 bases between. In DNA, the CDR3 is TGTGCCAGCATCCGGGACTCCCGAGCGGGAGAAAAACTGTTTTTT. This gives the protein CASIRDSRAGEKLFF.

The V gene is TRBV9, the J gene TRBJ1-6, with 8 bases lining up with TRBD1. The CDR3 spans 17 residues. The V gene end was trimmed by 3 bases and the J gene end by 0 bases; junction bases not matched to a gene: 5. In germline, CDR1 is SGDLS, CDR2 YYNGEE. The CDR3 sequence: CASSARTGSSYNSPLHF. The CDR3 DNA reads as TGTGCCAGCAGCGCCCGGACAGGGAGCTCCTATAATTCACCCCTCCACTTT.

The CDR3 spells CASSSGDSRGYGYTF. The CDR3 DNA is TGCGCCAGCAGCTCCGGGGACAGTCGTGGGTATGGCTACACCTTC. The chain is built from TRBV5-1 and TRBJ1-2, with 7 bases identical to TRBD1. The CDR3 covers 15 residues. Per germline, CDR1 SGHRS and CDR2 YFSETQ. The V and J ends lost 3 bases and 5 bases, in that order; junction bases with no gene match: 10. Combining the CDR3 with reference TRBV5-1 and TRBJ1-2 gives the whole variable domain KAGVTQTPRYLIKTRGQQVTLSCSPISGHRSVSWYQQTPGQGLQFLFEYFSETQRNKGNFPGRFSGRQFSNSRSEMNVSTLELGDSALYLCASSSGDSRGYGYTFGSGTRLTVV.

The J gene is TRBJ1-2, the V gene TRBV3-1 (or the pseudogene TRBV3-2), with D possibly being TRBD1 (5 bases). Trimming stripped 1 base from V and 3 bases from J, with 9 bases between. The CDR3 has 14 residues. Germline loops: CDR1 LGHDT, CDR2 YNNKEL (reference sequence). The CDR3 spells CASSQVDSDYGYTF. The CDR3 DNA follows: TGTGCCAGCAGCCAAGTAGACAGCGACTATGGCTACACCTTC.

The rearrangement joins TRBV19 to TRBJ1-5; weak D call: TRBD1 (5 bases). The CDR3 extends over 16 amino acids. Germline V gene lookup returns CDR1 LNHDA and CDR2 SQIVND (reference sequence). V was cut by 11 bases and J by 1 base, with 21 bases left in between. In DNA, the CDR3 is TGTGCCTCAGGGCCCTTCGACTCTCCAAGCAATCAGCCCCAGCATTTT. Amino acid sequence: CASGPFDSPSNQPQHF.

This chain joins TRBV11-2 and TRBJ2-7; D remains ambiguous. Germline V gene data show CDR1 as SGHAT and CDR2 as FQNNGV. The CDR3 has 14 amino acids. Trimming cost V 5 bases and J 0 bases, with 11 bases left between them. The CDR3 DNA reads TGTGCCAGCAGCCCCTACGTGAGCTCCTACGAGCAGTACTTC. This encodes CASSPYVSSYEQYF.

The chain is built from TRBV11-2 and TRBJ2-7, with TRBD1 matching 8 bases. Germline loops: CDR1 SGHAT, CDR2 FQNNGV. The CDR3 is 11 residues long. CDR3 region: CGDRNSYEQYF. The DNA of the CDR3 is TGTGGGGACAGGAACTCCTACGAGCAGTACTTC.

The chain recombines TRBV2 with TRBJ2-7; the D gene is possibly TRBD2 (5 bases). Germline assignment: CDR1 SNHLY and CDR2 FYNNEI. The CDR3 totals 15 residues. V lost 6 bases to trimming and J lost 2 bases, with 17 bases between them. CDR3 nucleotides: TGTGCCAGCAGCGCGGGCCGCCGGGAACCCTACGAGCAGTACTTC. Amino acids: CASSAGRREPYEQYF. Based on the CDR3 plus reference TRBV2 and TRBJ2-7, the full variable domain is EPEVTQTPSHQVTQMGQEVILRCVPISNHLYFYWYRQILGQKVEFLVSFYNNEISEKSEIFDDQFSVERPDGSNFTLKIRSTKLEDSAMYFCASSAGRREPYEQYFGPGTRLTVT.

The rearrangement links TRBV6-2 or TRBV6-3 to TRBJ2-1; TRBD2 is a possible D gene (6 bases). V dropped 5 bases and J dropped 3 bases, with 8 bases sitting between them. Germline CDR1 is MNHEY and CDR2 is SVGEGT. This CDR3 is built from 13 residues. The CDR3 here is CASSQTSYNEQFF. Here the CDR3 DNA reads TGTGCCAGCAGTCAGACTAGCTACAATGAGCAGTTCTTC.

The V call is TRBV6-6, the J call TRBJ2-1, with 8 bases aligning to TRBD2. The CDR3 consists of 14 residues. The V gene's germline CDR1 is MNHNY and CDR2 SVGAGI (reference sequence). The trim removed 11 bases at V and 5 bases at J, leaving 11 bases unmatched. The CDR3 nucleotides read TGTGCCGGCGAACGGGGGGGCTCACACAATGAGCAGTTCTTC. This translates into CAGERGGSHNEQFF.

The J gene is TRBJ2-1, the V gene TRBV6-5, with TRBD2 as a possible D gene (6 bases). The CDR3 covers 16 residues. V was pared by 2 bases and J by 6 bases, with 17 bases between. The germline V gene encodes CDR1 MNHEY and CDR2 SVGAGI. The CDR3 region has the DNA TGTGCCAGCAGTTACGGTTTTTTTGCGGGGTCCAATGAGCAGTTCTTC. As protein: CASSYGFFAGSNEQFF.

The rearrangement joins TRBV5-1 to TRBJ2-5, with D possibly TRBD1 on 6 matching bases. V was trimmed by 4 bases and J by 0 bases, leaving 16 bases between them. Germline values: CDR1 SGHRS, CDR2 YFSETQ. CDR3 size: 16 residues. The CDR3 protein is CASSISFGTHQETQYF. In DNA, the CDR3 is TGCGCCAGCAGCATATCCTTCGGGACACACCAAGAGACCCAGTACTTC.

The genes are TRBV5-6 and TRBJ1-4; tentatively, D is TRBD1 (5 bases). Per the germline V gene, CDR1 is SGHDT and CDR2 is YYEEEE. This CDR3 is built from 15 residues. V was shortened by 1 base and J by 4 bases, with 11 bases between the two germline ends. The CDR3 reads CASSLLQGGNEKLFF. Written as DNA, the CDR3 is TGTGCCAGCAGCTTGCTTCAGGGTGGTAATGAAAAACTGTTTTTT.

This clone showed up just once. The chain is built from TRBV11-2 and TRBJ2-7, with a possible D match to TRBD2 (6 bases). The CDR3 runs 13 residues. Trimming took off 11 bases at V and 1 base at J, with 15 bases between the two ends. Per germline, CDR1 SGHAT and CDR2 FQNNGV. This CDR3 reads CASSGAGSYEQYF. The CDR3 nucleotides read TGTGCCTCGTCCGGGGCGGGATCCTACGAGCAGTACTTC.

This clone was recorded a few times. CDR3 in amino acids: CATPGGPGNTIYF. The CDR3 nucleotides read TGTGCCACTCCGGGAGGGCCTGGAAACACCATATATTTT. This chain joins TRBV7-9 and TRBJ1-3; D unresolved. This CDR3 comprises 13 residues. Germline CDR1 SEHNR, CDR2 FQNEAQ (reference sequence). The V and J ends lost 10 bases and 2 bases respectively, with 12 bases between them.

CDR3 region: CASSLAIRDYGYTF. CDR3 sequence (DNA): TGCGCCAGCAGCTTGGCCATCAGGGACTATGGCTACACCTTC. The chain recombines TRBV5-1 with TRBJ1-2; D might be TRBD1 (5 bases). This CDR3 region has 14 residues. Trimming shortened V by 0 bases and J by 3 bases, and 9 bases separated the two germline ends. In germline, CDR1 is SGHRS, CDR2 YFSETQ.